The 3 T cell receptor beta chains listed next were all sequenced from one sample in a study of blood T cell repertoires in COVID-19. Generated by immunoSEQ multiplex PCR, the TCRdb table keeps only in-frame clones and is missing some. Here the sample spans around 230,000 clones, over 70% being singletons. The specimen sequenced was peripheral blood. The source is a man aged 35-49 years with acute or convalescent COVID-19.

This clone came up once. Here the CDR3 DNA reads TGTGCCAGCATGGGGATACAGGGAAACTATGGCTACACCTTC. Its translation: CASMGIQGNYGYTF. V usage is TRBV27 and J usage is TRBJ1-2; the D gene is possibly TRBD1 (6 bases). The V gene lost 7 bases and the J gene lost 2 bases, with 14 bases spanning the gap. Germline-derived CDR1 and CDR2 are MNHEY and SMNVEV (reference sequence). The length of the CDR3 is 14 residues.

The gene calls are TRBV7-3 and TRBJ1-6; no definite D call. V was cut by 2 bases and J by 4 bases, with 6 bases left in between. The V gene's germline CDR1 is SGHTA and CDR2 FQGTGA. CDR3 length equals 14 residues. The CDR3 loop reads CASSLDGYNSPLHF. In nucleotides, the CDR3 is TGTGCCAGCAGCTTAGACGGGTATAATTCACCCCTCCACTTT.

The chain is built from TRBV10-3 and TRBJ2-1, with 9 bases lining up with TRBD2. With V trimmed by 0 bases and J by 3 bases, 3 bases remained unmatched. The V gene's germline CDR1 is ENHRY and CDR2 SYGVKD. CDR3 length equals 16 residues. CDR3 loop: CAISESGREGYNEQFF. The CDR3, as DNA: TGTGCCATCAGTGAGTCAGGGCGGGAGGGCTACAATGAGCAGTTCTTC.